A single sample gave rise to the 23 T cell receptor beta chains below, sequenced in a study of blood T cell repertoires in COVID-19. The assay was immunoSEQ multiplex PCR, and TCRdb's table has in-frame clones only and misses some. The data hold 150,000 to 200,000 clones, with 90% observed a single time. Sequenced: peripheral blood. The receptor source for this set is a man aged 45-65 years with acute or convalescent COVID-19.

The chain uses TRBV5-6 and TRBJ1-1; D call uncertain. Trimming took 1 base from V and 1 from J, leaving 5 bases between them. In germline, CDR1 is SGHDT, CDR2 YYEEEE. The CDR3 has 13 residues. CDR3 sequence (DNA): TGTGCCAGCAGCTTGAACTCGAACACTGAAGCTTTCTTT. It encodes CASSLNSNTEAFF.

The V gene is TRBV9, the J gene TRBJ2-7; 7 bases align to TRBD1. Germline trimming cut 0 bases from V and 4 bases from J; bases unmatched to any gene: 16. Germline CDR1 reads SGDLS; CDR2 reads YYNGEE. This CDR3 is 18 amino acids long. The CDR3 here is CASSVDPRTGDHPYEQYF. CDR3 DNA sequence: TGTGCCAGCAGCGTAGACCCGCGGACAGGAGACCACCCTTACGAGCAGTACTTC.

V gene TRBV10-3 combines with J gene TRBJ2-1, with D perhaps matching TRBD1 (5 bases). Germline CDR1 and CDR2: ENHRY and SYGVKD. Trimming took 6 bases from V and 3 from J, leaving 9 bases between them. The CDR3 is made up of 13 amino acids. The CDR3 DNA reads TGTGCCATCAGAGATGACAGCTACAATGAGCAGTTCTTC. It translates to CAIRDDSYNEQFF.

This chain joins TRBV7-3 and TRBJ1-2; no firm D call. In germline, CDR1 is SGHTA, CDR2 FQGTGA. The CDR3 contains 15 residues. V was trimmed by 0 bases and J by 4 bases, leaving 12 bases between them. This chain's CDR3 is CASSLTAGSSYGYTF. In nucleotides, the CDR3 is TGTGCCAGCAGCTTAACGGCAGGAAGTTCCTATGGCTACACCTTC. Using reference TRBV7-3 and TRBJ1-2 for the parts outside the CDR3, the full variable domain is GAGVSQTPSNKVTEKGKYVELRCDPISGHTALYWYRQSLGQGPEFLIYFQGTGAADDSGLPNDRFFAVRPEGSVSTLKIQRTERGDSAVYLCASSLTAGSSYGYTFGSGTRLTVV.

V is TRBV12-3 or TRBV12-4 and J is TRBJ1-1, with 7 bases aligning to TRBD1. V shed 10 bases, J shed 4 bases, and the junction held 9 bases outside the gene matches. The CDR3 has 13 amino acids. The CDR3 sequence is CATLIQGVTEAFF. CDR3 sequence (DNA): TGTGCCACCTTAATCCAGGGGGTCACTGAAGCTTTCTTT.

The chain has TRBV21-1 and TRBJ1-3; no DNA check was done on the table's D call, TRBD1. TRBV21-1 is termed a pseudogene. CDR3 length: 17 amino acids. The CDR3 here is CASSKEITGGPGNTIYF. The CDR3 region has the DNA TGTGCCAGCAGCAAAGAGATTACAGGGGGCCCTGGAAACACCATATATTTT.

The V call is TRBV27, the J call TRBJ2-1; 7 nucleotides match TRBD1. The V and J ends lost 5 bases and 9 bases, in that order; junction bases with no gene match: 13. The V gene's germline CDR1 is MNHEY and CDR2 SMNVEV (reference sequence). The CDR3 totals 15 residues. CDR3 coding DNA: TGTGCCAGCAGTCGACAGGGAAGCCCCAAGAGTGAGCAGTTCTTC. It specifies CASSRQGSPKSEQFF.

J is TRBJ2-7 and V is TRBV7-2; the match to TRBD1 covers 8 bases. Germline V gene lookup returns CDR1 SGHTA and CDR2 FQGNSA. After removal of 0 bases from V and 0 bases from J, the junction contained 1 base not matched to a gene. The length of the CDR3 is 15 residues. The CDR3, as DNA: TGTGCCAGCAGCTTAGCGGGGACAGGCTCCTACGAGCAGTACTTC. Its translation is CASSLAGTGSYEQYF.

The chain couples TRBV15 to TRBJ2-7; D gene uncertain. The CDR3 sequence is 13 residues long. Trimming shortened V by 1 base and J by 4 bases, and 8 bases separated the two germline ends. Per the germline V gene, CDR1 is LNHNV and CDR2 is YYDKDF (reference sequence). For the CDR3, the DNA is TGTGCCACCAGCAGAGCCCGGAGTTACGAGCAGTACTTC. This sequence encodes CATSRARSYEQYF.

This chain uses TRBV7-9 with TRBJ2-1, with 7 nucleotides matching TRBD2. V dropped 8 bases and J dropped 8; count of bases not matched to a gene: 6. The CDR3 loop spans 12 amino acids. From germline, CDR1 is SEHNR and CDR2 FQNEAQ (reference sequence). The chain's CDR3 is CASSAGVHEQFF. DNA for the CDR3: TGTGCCAGCTCCGCGGGAGTCCATGAGCAGTTCTTC. Supplemented by reference TRBV7-9 and TRBJ2-1, the full variable domain reads DTGVSQNPRHKITKRGQNVTFRCDPISEHNRLYWYRQTLGQGPEFLTYFQNEAQLEKSRLLSDRFSAERPKGSFSTLEIQRTEQGDSAMYLCASSAGVHEQFFGPGTRLTVL.

This sequence joins TRBV11-2 and TRBJ1-5, with TRBD1 as a possible D gene (5 bases). Per germline, CDR1 SGHAT and CDR2 FQNNGV. This CDR3 is 15 amino acids long. V dropped 3 bases and J dropped 6 bases, with 15 bases sitting between them. The CDR3 is CASSLAGHQGQPQHF. In DNA form, the CDR3 reads TGTGCCAGCAGCTTGGCCGGACATCAGGGTCAGCCCCAGCATTTT.

This clone was recorded once. V is TRBV30 and J is TRBJ1-6; D gene unclear. This CDR3 has 11 residues. Germline CDR1 is GTSNPN and CDR2 is SVGIG (reference sequence). V shed 2 bases and J shed 7 bases, with 3 bases lying between them. The CDR3 sequence: CAWSLNSPLHF. The CDR3 DNA is TGTGCCTGGAGTTTAAATTCACCCCTCCACTTT.

The chain uses TRBV5-6 and TRBJ2-7, with D possibly matching TRBD1 (6 bases). CDR1 and CDR2 (germline): SGHDT, YYEEEE. V dropped 2 bases and J dropped 5 bases, with 11 bases sitting between them. The CDR3 loop spans 13 amino acids. This CDR3 reads CASSFYRAHEQYF. CDR3 sequence (DNA): TGTGCCAGCAGCTTCTACAGGGCCCACGAGCAGTACTTC.

This clone was recorded only once. This chain uses TRBV5-8 with TRBJ1-5, with a weak D call TRBD1 (5 bases). Trimming cost V 2 bases and J 0 bases, with 12 bases left between them. The CDR3 totals 16 residues. CDR1 SGHTS and CDR2 YDEGEE come from the germline V gene. CDR3: CASSFGGATSNQPQHF. The CDR3 DNA is TGTGCCAGCAGCTTCGGAGGGGCCACTAGCAATCAGCCCCAGCATTTT.

This clone was counted only a few times. The chain combines TRBV3-1 (or the pseudogene TRBV3-2) with TRBJ2-3, with 7 bases fitting TRBD1. Looked up from germline, CDR1 is LGHDT and CDR2 is YNNKEL (reference sequence). Trimming removed 3 bases from V and 4 bases from J; junction bases left unmatched: 4. The CDR3 length is 14 residues. CDR3 loop: CASSHGDSSDTQYF. CDR3 nucleotides: TGTGCCAGCAGCCACGGGGACAGTTCAGATACGCAGTATTTT.

J is TRBJ1-1 and V is TRBV29-1; D unclear. In germline, CDR1 is SQVTM, CDR2 ANQGSEA. The CDR3 length is 12 residues. V lost 6 bases to trimming and J lost 0 bases, with 8 bases between them. The chain's CDR3 is CSVLSLNTEAFF. The CDR3 DNA is TGCAGCGTCTTAAGCTTGAACACTGAAGCTTTCTTT. The entire variable domain, with the rest obtained from reference TRBV29-1 and TRBJ1-1, is as follows: SAVISQKPSRDICQRGTSLTIQCQVDSQVTMMFWYRQQPGQSLTLIATANQGSEATYESGFVIDKFPISRPNLTFSTLTVSNMSPEDSSIYLCSVLSLNTEAFFGQGTRLTVV.

The chain couples TRBV10-3 to TRBJ1-4, with TRBD1 as a possible D gene (6 bases). The ends were cut back, 5 bases at V and 8 bases at J, with 15 bases in the middle. CDR3 length: 14 amino acids. From germline, CDR1 is ENHRY and CDR2 SYGVKD. This CDR3 is CAISPLAGAEKLFF. The CDR3 nucleotides read TGTGCCATCAGTCCCTTAGCGGGGGCGGAAAAACTGTTTTTT.

CDR3 DNA: TGTGCCAGCAGTTACGAGGGCGGGGGGGAATCCCATACGCAGTATTTT. The encoded protein is CASSYEGGGESHTQYF. The rearrangement links TRBV6-2 or TRBV6-3 to TRBJ2-3; 9 bases map to TRBD2. V shed 2 bases, J shed 7 bases, and the junction held 10 bases outside the gene matches. CDR1 and CDR2 (germline): MNHEY, SVGEGT. This CDR3 has 16 residues.

The chain couples TRBV7-9 to TRBJ2-2; 11 positions agree with TRBD2. Germline V gene sequence: CDR1 SEHNR, CDR2 FQNEAQ (reference sequence). CDR3 length: 17 amino acids. V trimming: 5 bases; J trimming: 1 base; junction bases outside the gene matches: 6. The DNA for the CDR3 is TGTGCCAGCAGCCGAACTAGCGGGAGACTGAACACCGGGGAGCTGTTTTTT. Protein: CASSRTSGRLNTGELFF.

V and J are TRBV25-1 and TRBJ2-1; a possible D gene is TRBD1 (6 bases). This CDR3 is built from 16 residues. The V gene's germline CDR1 is MGHDK and CDR2 SYGVNS. Trimming cost V 2 bases and J 1 base, with 12 bases left between them. In nucleotides, the CDR3 is TGTGCCAGCAGTGAAAGGACAGACCCTTCCTACAATGAGCAGTTCTTC. This translates into CASSERTDPSYNEQFF.

The rearrangement links TRBV7-9 to TRBJ1-3; 8 bases agree with TRBD1. The CDR3 totals 16 residues. Germline CDR1 reads SEHNR; CDR2 reads FQNEAQ (reference sequence). Trimming removed 1 base from V and 7 bases from J; junction bases left unmatched: 9. In nucleotides, the CDR3 is TGTGCCAGCAGCTTAGGGAGGGCAGGGGGCTGGAACACCATATATTTT. Protein sequence: CASSLGRAGGWNTIYF.

J is TRBJ2-7 and V is TRBV3-1 (or the pseudogene TRBV3-2); D gene ambiguous. CDR3 size: 13 residues. The germline V and J ends were trimmed by 3 bases and 3 bases, with 9 bases remaining between them. Germline V gene data show CDR1 as LGHDT and CDR2 as YNNKEL (reference sequence). The CDR3 sequence: CASSQTEIYEQYF. In nucleotides, the CDR3 is TGTGCCAGCAGCCAGACTGAAATCTACGAGCAGTACTTC.

The V call is TRBV18, the J call TRBJ1-4; D is perhaps TRBD1 (6 bases). Trimming left V 10 bases short and J 0 bases short, with 12 bases between. Germline loops: CDR1 KGHSH, CDR2 LQKENI. CDR3 length: 14 residues. As DNA, the CDR3 is TGTGCCACTGGACAGACGGCAACTAATGAAAAACTGTTTTTT. It specifies CATGQTATNEKLFF.